Following are 28 T cell receptor beta chains from one sample sequenced in a study of OX40 agonist ivuxolimab in advanced cancers. Sequencing was performed with immunoSEQ multiplex PCR; in TCRdb, only in-frame clones are kept and a portion is missing. The sample includes 23,000 or so clones, nearly 85% of them seen just once. This specimen consisted of CD4+ or CD8+ T cells sorted from blood, obtained in a trial of the OX40 agonist ivuxolimab. These receptors were taken from an adult with an advanced solid tumor such as melanoma, head and neck, liver or kidney cancer.

Notes on this clone: One end of the junction varies from germline; a read error may be responsible. J is TRBJ2-2 and V is TRBV19, with TRBD1 matching 11 bases. The germline CDR1 and CDR2 sequences are LNHDA and SQIVND (reference sequence). The CDR3 covers 20 residues. CDR3 sequence reads: CASRYGHPTGQGAHTGELLF. The CDR3 DNA reads as TGTGCCAGTAGGTACGGACATCCCACCGGACAGGGGGCGCACACCGGGGAGCTGCTTTTT.

The genes are TRBV28 and TRBJ2-7, with 8 bases identical to TRBD2. The germline CDR1 and CDR2 sequences are MDHEN and SYDVKM. With V trimmed by 5 bases and J by 3 bases, 6 bases remained unmatched. The CDR3 runs 14 residues. The CDR3 reads CASSERGHYYEQYF. The CDR3 nucleotides read TGTGCCAGCAGTGAGCGGGGGCACTACTACGAGCAGTACTTC.

The CDR3 is CASSQAPTWEGDTQYF. CDR3 sequence (DNA): TGCGCCAGCAGCCAAGCTCCGACTTGGGAGGGGGATACGCAGTATTTT. The genes are TRBV4-3 and TRBJ2-3; 7 bases are shared with TRBD2. Unmatched junction bases numbered 10, after V lost 1 base and J lost 6 bases. Germline V gives CDR1 LGHNA, CDR2 YSLEER. This CDR3 contains 16 residues.

The chain links TRBV7-9 to TRBJ1-6; D not certain. The CDR3 contains 16 residues. Looked up from germline, CDR1 is SEHNR and CDR2 is FQNEAQ (reference sequence). The ends were cut back, 3 bases at V and 9 bases at J, with 18 bases in the middle. DNA for the CDR3: TGTGCCAGCAGCTTGACCCGGGTGGTAGAGAGTTCACCCCTCCACTTT. This sequence encodes CASSLTRVVESSPLHF. The full variable domain, in which reference TRBV7-9 and TRBJ1-6 provide the parts outside the CDR3, is DTGVSQNPRHKITKRGQNVTFRCDPISEHNRLYWYRQTLGQGPEFLTYFQNEAQLEKSRLLSDRFSAERPKGSFSTLEIQRTEQGDSAMYLCASSLTRVVESSPLHFGNGTRLTVT.

V and J are TRBV6-1 and TRBJ2-7, with a weak D call TRBD2 (5 bases). V was cut by 0 bases and J by 0 bases, with 12 bases left in between. This CDR3 region has 16 residues. Germline V gives CDR1 MNHNS, CDR2 SASEGT. The CDR3, as DNA: TGTGCCAGCAGTGAAGCAAGCGCACGGGGCTCCTACGAGCAGTACTTC. Translating it yields CASSEASARGSYEQYF.

DNA of the CDR3: TGTGCCATCAGTCCAACCGGGACAGAAAGGACCGGGGAGCTGTTTTTT. It specifies CAISPTGTERTGELFF. The chain recombines TRBV10-3 with TRBJ2-2, with 7 nucleotides matching TRBD1. Germline V gene data show CDR1 as ENHRY and CDR2 as SYGVKD. This CDR3 spans 16 amino acids. V lost 5 bases and J lost 5; bases outside the gene matches: 11.

The gene calls are TRBV27 and TRBJ2-7; a possible D gene is TRBD1 (6 bases). The CDR3 spans 15 residues. The ends were cut back, 6 bases at V and 1 base at J, with 16 bases in the middle. Per the germline V gene, CDR1 is MNHEY and CDR2 is SMNVEV (reference sequence). For the CDR3, the DNA is TGTGCCAGCAGGCTCGGACAGAGGACTTCCTACGAGCAGTACTTC. Translated, it gives CASRLGQRTSYEQYF.

The V call is TRBV11-2, the J call TRBJ2-3; TRBD2 agrees at 8 bases. V gave up 7 bases and J gave up 0 bases; unmatched junction bases: 12. Per germline, CDR1 SGHAT and CDR2 FQNNGV. This CDR3 region has 17 residues. The CDR3 bases are TGTGCCAGCAATCAGGGACTAGGACGATCTAGCACAGATACGCAGTATTTT. This codes for CASNQGLGRSSTDTQYF.

This clone was seen more than once but under ten times. The chain combines TRBV9 with TRBJ1-1, with TRBD1 as a possible D gene (5 bases). Trimming pared 4 bases from V and 3 bases from J, leaving 10 bases between. CDR3 size: 13 residues. CDR1 SGDLS and CDR2 YYNGEE come from the germline V gene. CDR3 sequence reads: CASSPTDHTEAFF. The CDR3 DNA is TGTGCCAGCAGCCCGACAGACCACACTGAAGCTTTCTTT.

There are a few counts of this clone. The chain employs TRBV19 and TRBJ1-2; D unresolved. This CDR3 is built from 14 residues. V lost 9 bases and J 6 bases, leaving 20 bases between the germline ends. Germline V gene lookup returns CDR1 LNHDA and CDR2 SQIVND (reference sequence). CDR3 DNA: TGTGCCAGACCCTTTGAGTCGGGGTGGGATGGCTACACCTTC. The encoded protein is CARPFESGWDGYTF.

CDR3 sequence: CASSVGGGTGELFF. CDR3 bases: TGTGCCAGCAGCGTAGGGGGGGGCACCGGGGAGCTGTTTTTT. This sequence joins TRBV9 and TRBJ2-2; 7 nucleotides align to TRBD2. Germline V lookup: CDR1 SGDLS, CDR2 YYNGEE. The J segment lost 4 bases and the V segment lost 0 bases, leaving 0 bases of the junction unmatched. This CDR3 has 14 amino acids.

The chain uses TRBV27 and TRBJ1-5; no definite D call. CDR1 is MNHEY and CDR2 is SMNVEV in the germline V gene (reference sequence). Trimming left V 6 bases short and J 6 bases short, with 12 bases between. CDR3 length equals 13 residues. The CDR3 DNA reads as TGTGCCAGCAGCTATAGCGGGTTTCAGCCCCAGCATTTT. This codes for CASSYSGFQPQHF.

The gene calls are TRBV19 and TRBJ1-5; no reliable D call. Germline lookup yields CDR1 LNHDA and CDR2 SQIVND (reference sequence). The length of the CDR3 is 15 residues. Trimming shortened V by 5 bases and J by 0 bases, and 11 bases separated the two germline ends. The chain's CDR3 is CASSPARNSNQPQHF. The DNA for the CDR3 is TGTGCCAGTAGTCCTGCCCGGAATAGCAATCAGCCCCAGCATTTT.

This clone was seen only once. The chain carries TRBV27 and TRBJ1-1; possible D gene TRBD1, 5 bases. CDR1 is MNHEY and CDR2 is SMNVEV in the germline V gene (reference sequence). The CDR3 spans 11 residues. V lost 3 bases and J lost 7, with 6 bases in between. As DNA, the CDR3 is TGTGCCAGCAGTTTCGGGGGTGAAGCTTTCTTT. Translating gives CASSFGGEAFF.

This clone is a singleton in its sample. Sequence at one end of the junction differs from germline and may be a read error. The chain couples TRBV25-1 to TRBJ2-1, with D perhaps matching TRBD1 (5 bases). CDR3 length: 17 residues. CDR1 and CDR2 from the germline V gene are MGHDK and SYGVNS. The CDR3 reads CATSPSAPQTAINEQFF. CDR3 sequence (DNA): TGTGCCACCAGTCCCTCCGCACCCCAGACAGCCATCAATGAGCAGTTCTTC.

This clone was detected a few times. CDR3 protein: CASSGGAVTDTQYF. The DNA of the CDR3 is TGTGCCAGCTCCGGGGGGGCGGTCACAGATACGCAGTATTTT. This rearrangement joins TRBV7-9 to TRBJ2-3; 8 nucleotides agree with TRBD2. Germline CDR1 reads SEHNR; CDR2 reads FQNEAQ (reference sequence). J was trimmed by 2 bases and V by 8 bases; bases with no gene match: 6. CDR3 size: 14 residues.

This clone came up a few times. V gene TRBV6-5 combines with J gene TRBJ1-1, with TRBD1 identical over 8 bases. Trimming took 2 bases from V and 6 from J; bases not matched to a gene: 5. Germline-derived CDR1 and CDR2 are MNHEY and SVGAGI. This CDR3 comprises 14 residues. The DNA of the CDR3 is TGTGCCAGCAGTTACCGGACAGGGCTCCCTGAAGCTTTCTTT. Protein product: CASSYRTGLPEAFF.

This chain uses TRBV6-1 with TRBJ2-1; D assignment may be TRBD1 or TRBD2 (6 bases each). Germline V gene data show CDR1 as MNHNS and CDR2 as SASEGT. The CDR3 is 18 amino acids. V dropped 4 bases and J dropped 4 bases, with 23 bases sitting between them. The CDR3, as DNA: TGTGCCAGCAGTGGCGGGACACCCCTTTGGACGGTGTACAATGAGCAGTTCTTC. As protein: CASSGGTPLWTVYNEQFF.

A single count supports this clone. Other DNA sequences in this sample translate to the same CDR3. The CDR3 nucleotides read TGTGCCAGTAGTATAGGGTCCAATGAGCAGTTCTTC. The encoded protein is CASSIGSNEQFF. The chain joins TRBV19 to TRBJ2-1; D is unclear. The V end was cut by 1 base, the J end by 6 bases, with 4 bases between. Germline V gives CDR1 LNHDA, CDR2 SQIVND (reference sequence). The CDR3 runs 12 residues. Using reference TRBV19 and TRBJ2-1 for the parts outside the CDR3, the full variable domain is DGGITQSPKYLFRKEGQNVTLSCEQNLNHDAMYWYRQDPGQGLRLIYYSQIVNDFQKGDIAEGYSVSREKKESFPLTVTSAQKNPTAFYLCASSIGSNEQFFGPGTRLTVL.

This chain connects TRBV25-1 to TRBJ1-1; D ambiguous. The CDR3 is 12 residues long. Germline CDR1 reads MGHDK; CDR2 reads SYGVNS. Trimming left V 5 bases short and J 5 bases short, with 9 bases between. The CDR3 nucleotides read TGTGCCAGCAGTAACGAAGGAACTGAAGCTTTCTTT. Amino acid sequence: CASSNEGTEAFF.

This clone was seen once. V gene TRBV4-1 combines with J gene TRBJ2-2, with D perhaps given as TRBD1 or TRBD2 (5 bases each). Trimming cost V 0 bases and J 6 bases, with 17 bases left between them. The CDR3 sequence is 17 residues long. The V gene's germline CDR1 is MGHRA and CDR2 YSYEKL. CDR3 protein: CASSQDWVGDLSGELFF. The CDR3 nucleotides are TGCGCCAGCAGCCAAGATTGGGTGGGGGATTTGTCCGGGGAGCTGTTTTTT.

The rearrangement links TRBV7-9 to TRBJ1-5; 7 bases match TRBD1. This CDR3 spans 15 amino acids. Germline CDR1 is SEHNR and CDR2 is FQNEAQ (reference sequence). V lost 3 bases and J lost 10; bases outside the gene matches: 12. This CDR3 reads CASSFDREEVQPQHF. CDR3 DNA: TGTGCCAGCAGCTTCGACAGGGAGGAGGTTCAACCCCAGCATTTT.

This sequence joins TRBV11-2 and TRBJ1-2, with D possibly being TRBD1 (6 bases). CDR1 is SGHAT and CDR2 is FQNNGV in the germline V gene. The CDR3 runs 14 residues. V dropped 7 bases and J dropped 8 bases, with 20 bases sitting between them. In DNA form, the CDR3 reads TGTGCCAGCACCGTTACCCACAAGGGGGTGGGCTACACCTTC. Translation: CASTVTHKGVGYTF.

As to this clone: An end of the junction differs from the germline gene, which may be a read error. CDR3 region: CASSSAGGNSPLHF. The CDR3 DNA sequence: TGTGCTAGCAGCTCCGCAGGGGGAAATTCACCCCTCCACTTT. The chain has TRBV7-7 and TRBJ1-6, with 7 nucleotides matching TRBD1. This CDR3 is 14 amino acids long. In germline, CDR1 is SSHAT, CDR2 FNYEAQ (reference sequence).

This chain connects TRBV4-1 to TRBJ1-2, with D possibly being TRBD1 (5 bases). CDR3 length: 14 amino acids. Trimming cost V 3 bases and J 4 bases, with 12 bases left between them. Germline CDR1 is MGHRA and CDR2 is YSYEKL. The CDR3 protein is CASSQVGAIYGYTF. CDR3 DNA: TGCGCCAGCAGCCAGGTTGGGGCAATCTATGGCTACACCTTC.

V and J are TRBV10-3 and TRBJ2-7; 9 bases fit TRBD2. With V trimmed by 9 bases and J by 0 bases, 6 bases remained unmatched. CDR1 is ENHRY, CDR2 SYGVKD, per germline. This CDR3 spans 14 amino acids. The chain's CDR3 is CAIAGGAHSYEQYF. For the CDR3, the DNA is TGTGCCATTGCGGGGGGGGCCCACTCCTACGAGCAGTACTTC.

The chain joins TRBV19 to TRBJ2-5; no firm D call. Trimming took off 4 bases at V and 2 bases at J, with 17 bases between the two ends. Looked up from germline, CDR1 is LNHDA and CDR2 is SQIVND (reference sequence). The length of the CDR3 is 16 residues. As DNA, the CDR3 is TGTGCCAGTAGTAGGACGCTGTTCAGTCTACAAGAGACCCAGTACTTC. Translation gives CASSRTLFSLQETQYF.

This clone was seen only once. The chain combines TRBV6-5 with TRBJ2-1; D not resolved. V gave up 8 bases and J gave up 6 bases, with 20 bases separating them. Looked up from germline, CDR1 is MNHEY and CDR2 is SVGAGI. The CDR3 contains 15 residues. As DNA, the CDR3 is TGTGCCAGCGGTTGGACGGGCCCCAAGTTCAATGAGCAGTTCTTC. Protein sequence: CASGWTGPKFNEQFF.